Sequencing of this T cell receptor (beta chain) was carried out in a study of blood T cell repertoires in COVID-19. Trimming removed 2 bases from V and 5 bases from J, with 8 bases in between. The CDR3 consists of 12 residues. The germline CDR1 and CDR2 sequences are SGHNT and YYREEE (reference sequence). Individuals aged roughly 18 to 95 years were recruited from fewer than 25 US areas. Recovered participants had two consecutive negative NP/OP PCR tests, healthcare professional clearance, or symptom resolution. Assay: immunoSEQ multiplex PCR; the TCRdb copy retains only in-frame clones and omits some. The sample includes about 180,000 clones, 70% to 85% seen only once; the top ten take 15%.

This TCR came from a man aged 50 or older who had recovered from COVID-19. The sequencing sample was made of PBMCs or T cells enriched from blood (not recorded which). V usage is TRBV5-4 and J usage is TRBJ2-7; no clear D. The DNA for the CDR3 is TGTGCCAGCAGCTTTGGGCCCGACGAGCAGTACTTC. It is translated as CASSFGPDEQYF.